Below, 11 T cell receptor beta chains from the same sample are listed, as sequenced in a study of regulatory T cells in long-lasting Graves disease. Library construction for TCR beta used iRepertoire HTBI primers and Arm-PCR of CDR3 regions. TCRdb re-analysed the multiplex PCR reads in MiXCR, keeping a single row per CDR3 protein. The data hold approximately 400,000 distinct CDR3 sequences, with about 15% observed a single time. The sample's time point: newly diagnosed GD, antithyroid drugs for less than 3 months. The TCR library used RNA extracted from PBMCs. The same sample was also studied in work on T cells in Graves' hyperthyroidism and ophthalmopathy.

Here the sequenced sample was peripheral blood mononuclear cells (PBMCs), taken at new diagnosis, from a patient treated with antithyroid drugs. The receptors were gathered from a woman aged 40-49 years with Graves disease.

This clonotype was seen many times. This chain joins TRBV6-1 and TRBJ1-2; D not resolved. Trimming cost V 3 bases and J 8 bases, with 19 bases left between them. The CDR3 contains 15 residues. CDR1 MNHNS and CDR2 SASEGT come from the germline V gene. CDR3 loop: CASSDSRLLMEGYTF. The DNA for the CDR3 is TGTGCCAGCAGTGACAGTCGATTACTAATGGAGGGCTACACCTTC.

The chain combines TRBV12-3 or TRBV12-4 with TRBJ1-5, with unresolved D. The V end lost 1 base, the J end lost 6 bases, and 10 bases lay between the germline ends. This CDR3 comprises 14 residues. CDR3 sequence (DNA): TGTGCCAGCAGTTTAGGTCGGGTCAGTCAGCCCCAGCATTTT. This sequence encodes CASSLGRVSQPQHF.

This clonotype was detected many times. This chain links TRBV27 with TRBJ1-1, with 7 bases that match TRBD1. Germline loops: CDR1 MNHEY, CDR2 SMNVEV (reference sequence). The CDR3 totals 15 residues. Trimming removed 1 base from V and 1 base from J; junction bases left unmatched: 3. In DNA form, the CDR3 reads TGTGCCAGCAGTTTATTTGCAGGGGGGAACACTGAAGCTTTCTTT. It yields the protein CASSLFAGGNTEAFF.

The rearrangement links TRBV7-2 to TRBJ2-3, with 9 bases aligning to TRBD2. Losses at the gene ends were 4 bases for V and 2 bases for J; bases not matched to a gene: 13. The CDR3 has 18 residues. Germline assignment: CDR1 SGHTA and CDR2 FQGNSA. The CDR3 DNA reads TGTGCCAGCAGCTCGATATTGGTACTAGCGGGCCTCACAGATACGCAGTATTTT. Its translation: CASSSILVLAGLTDTQYF.

This clonotype was seen a handful of times. Germline and junction disagree at one end, which may indicate a read error. This rearrangement joins TRBV28 to TRBJ1-5, with a possible D match to TRBD1 (5 bases). CDR3 size: 18 residues. In germline, CDR1 is MDHEN, CDR2 SYDVKM. CDR3 nucleotide sequence: TGTGCCAACAGTATCTCCTTTGATGACAGCAATAGCAATCAGCCCCAGCATTTT. This encodes CANSISFDDSNSNQPQHF.

This clonotype occurred a few times. This sequence joins TRBV12-3 or TRBV12-4 and TRBJ1-5, with a possible D match to TRBD1 (5 bases). V was shortened by 4 bases and J by 3 bases, with 7 bases between the two germline ends. CDR3 length: 13 amino acids. CDR3 nucleotides: TGTGCCAGCAGTTCAGGGACCAATCAGCCCCAGCATTTT. Translated: CASSSGTNQPQHF.

This chain uses TRBV20-1 with TRBJ2-1, with D possibly matching TRBD2 (6 bases). The V gene's germline CDR1 is DFQATT and CDR2 SNEGSKA (reference sequence). The V end was cut by 3 bases, the J end by 8 bases, with 17 bases between. The CDR3 consists of 14 residues. CDR3 protein: CSASNRLTRDEQFF. For the CDR3, the DNA is TGCAGTGCTAGCAACCGCCTGACTAGGGATGAGCAGTTCTTC.

This clonotype was found once. A much more abundant neighbour one base away suggests this may be a read error. This chain links TRBV20-1 with TRBJ1-2; tentatively, D is TRBD1 (6 bases). The germline V gene has CDR1 DFQATT and CDR2 SNEGSKA (reference sequence). CDR3 length: 14 residues. This chain's CDR3 is CSSSLIGGQDGYTF. The CDR3 DNA sequence: TGCAGTTCTAGCCTGATTGGGGGGCAAGATGGCTACACCTTC.

This clonotype was seen at least ten times. The rearrangement joins TRBV2 to TRBJ2-7; 9 positions match TRBD2. CDR3 length: 18 residues. CDR1 and CDR2 (germline): SNHLY, FYNNEI. V shed 7 bases, J shed 0 bases, and the junction held 16 bases outside the gene matches. In nucleotides, the CDR3 is TGTGCCAGCAACCCGGGACTAGCTCCATGGGAGGTCTCCTACGAGCAGTACTTC. This encodes CASNPGLAPWEVSYEQYF.

Many counts were recorded for this clonotype. This sequence joins TRBV25-1 and TRBJ2-7; TRBD1 aligns across 7 bases. The ends lost 6 bases at V and 1 base at J; junction bases unmatched: 18. Germline-derived CDR1 and CDR2 are MGHDK and SYGVNS. The CDR3 runs to 18 residues. The CDR3 region has the DNA TGTGCCAGCAGCTCGCACTCGGGACAGTCCTTTAGATCCTACGAGCAGTACTTC. Protein sequence: CASSSHSGQSFRSYEQYF.

The V and J genes are TRBV11-3 and TRBJ2-1, with TRBD1 matching over 7 bases. Germline V gene sequence: CDR1 SGHNT, CDR2 YENEEA. Trimming at V came to 5 bases and at J to 2 bases, leaving 6 bases not matched to a gene. The CDR3 sequence is 15 residues long. The CDR3 sequence: CASSPGTVTYNEQFF. The CDR3 DNA reads TGTGCCAGCAGCCCAGGGACAGTAACCTACAATGAGCAGTTCTTC.